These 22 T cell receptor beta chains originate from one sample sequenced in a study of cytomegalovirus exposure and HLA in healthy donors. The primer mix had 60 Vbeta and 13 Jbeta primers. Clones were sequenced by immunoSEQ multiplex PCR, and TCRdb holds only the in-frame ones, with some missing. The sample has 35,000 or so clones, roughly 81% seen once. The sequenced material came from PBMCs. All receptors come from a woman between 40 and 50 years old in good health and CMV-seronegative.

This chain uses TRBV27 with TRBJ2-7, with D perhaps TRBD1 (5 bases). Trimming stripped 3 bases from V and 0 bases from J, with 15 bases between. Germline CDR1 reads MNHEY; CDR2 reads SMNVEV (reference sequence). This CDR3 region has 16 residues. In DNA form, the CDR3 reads TGTGCCAGCAGTTTGGGAAGGGGCAGAGGCTCCTACGAGCAGTACTTC. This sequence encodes CASSLGRGRGSYEQYF.

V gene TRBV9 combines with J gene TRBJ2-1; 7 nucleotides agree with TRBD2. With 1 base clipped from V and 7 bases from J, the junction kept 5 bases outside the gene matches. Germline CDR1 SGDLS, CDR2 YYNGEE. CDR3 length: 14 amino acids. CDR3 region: CASSVREGGNEQFF. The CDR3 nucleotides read TGTGCCAGCAGCGTAAGGGAGGGTGGGAATGAGCAGTTCTTC.

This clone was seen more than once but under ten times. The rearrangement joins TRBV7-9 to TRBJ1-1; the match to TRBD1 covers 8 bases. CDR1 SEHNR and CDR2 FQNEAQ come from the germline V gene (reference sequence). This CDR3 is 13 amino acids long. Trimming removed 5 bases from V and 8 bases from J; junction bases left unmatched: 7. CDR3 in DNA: TGTGCCAGCAGCCCCGAGGACAGGGAAGAAGCTTTCTTT. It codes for CASSPEDREEAFF.

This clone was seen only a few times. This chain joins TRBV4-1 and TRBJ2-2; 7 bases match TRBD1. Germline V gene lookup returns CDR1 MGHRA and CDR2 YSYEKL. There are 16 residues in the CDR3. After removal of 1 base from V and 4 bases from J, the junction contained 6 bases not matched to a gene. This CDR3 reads CASSQVTGYGTGELFF. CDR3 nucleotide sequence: TGCGCCAGCAGCCAAGTGACAGGGTACGGCACCGGGGAGCTGTTTTTT.

The CDR3 is CASSMRWRTEETQYF. The CDR3, as DNA: TGTGCCAGCAGTATGAGGTGGCGGACTGAAGAGACCCAGTACTTC. This sequence joins TRBV7-8 and TRBJ2-5; possibly TRBD2 for D (5 bases). This CDR3 region has 15 residues. The V gene's germline CDR1 is SGHVS and CDR2 FQNEAQ. V was cut by 6 bases and J by 3 bases, with 17 bases left in between.

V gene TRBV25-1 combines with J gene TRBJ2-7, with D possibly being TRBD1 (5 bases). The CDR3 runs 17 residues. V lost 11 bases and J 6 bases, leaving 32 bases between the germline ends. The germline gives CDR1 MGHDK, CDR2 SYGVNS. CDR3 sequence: CASETTSDSLGLAEQYF. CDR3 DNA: TGTGCCTCAGAAACTACCTCCGACAGTCTGGGGCTGGCCGAGCAGTACTTC.

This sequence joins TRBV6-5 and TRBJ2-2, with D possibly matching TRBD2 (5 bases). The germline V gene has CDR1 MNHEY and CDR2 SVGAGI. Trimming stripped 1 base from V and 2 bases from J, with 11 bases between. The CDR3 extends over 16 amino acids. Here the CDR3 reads CASSYFSRGNTGELFF. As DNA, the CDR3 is TGTGCCAGCAGTTACTTCAGCCGGGGAAACACCGGGGAGCTGTTTTTT.

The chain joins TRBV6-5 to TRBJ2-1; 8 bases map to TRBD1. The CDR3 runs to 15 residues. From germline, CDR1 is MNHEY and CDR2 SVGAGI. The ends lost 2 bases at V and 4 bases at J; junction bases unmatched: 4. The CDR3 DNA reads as TGTGCCAGCAGTTACGGGGGACAGGAGTACAATGAGCAGTTCTTC. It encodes CASSYGGQEYNEQFF.

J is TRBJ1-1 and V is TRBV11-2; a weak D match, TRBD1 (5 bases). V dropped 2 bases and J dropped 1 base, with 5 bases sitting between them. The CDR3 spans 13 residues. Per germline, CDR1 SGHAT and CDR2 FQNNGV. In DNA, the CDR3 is TGTGCCAGCAGCTTAACAGGGAACACTGAAGCTTTCTTT. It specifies CASSLTGNTEAFF.

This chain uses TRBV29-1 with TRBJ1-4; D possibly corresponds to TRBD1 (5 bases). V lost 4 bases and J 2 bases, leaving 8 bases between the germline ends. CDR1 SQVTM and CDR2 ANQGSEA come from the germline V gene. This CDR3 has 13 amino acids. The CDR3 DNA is TGCAGCGTTGTGGGGGGGACTAATGAAAAACTGTTTTTT. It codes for CSVVGGTNEKLFF.

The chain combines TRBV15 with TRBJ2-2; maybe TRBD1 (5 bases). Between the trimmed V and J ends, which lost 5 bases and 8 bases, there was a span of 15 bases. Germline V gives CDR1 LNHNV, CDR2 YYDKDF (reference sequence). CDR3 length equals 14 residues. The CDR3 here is CATSSRKGNGELFF. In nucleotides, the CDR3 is TGTGCCACCAGCTCAAGAAAGGGGAATGGGGAGCTGTTTTTT. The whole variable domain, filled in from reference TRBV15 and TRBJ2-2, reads DAMVIQNPRYQVTQFGKPVTLSCSQTLNHNVMYWYQQKSSQAPKLLFHYYDKDFNNEADTPDNFQSRRPNTSFCFLDIRSPGLGDTAMYLCATSSRKGNGELFFGEGSRLTVL.

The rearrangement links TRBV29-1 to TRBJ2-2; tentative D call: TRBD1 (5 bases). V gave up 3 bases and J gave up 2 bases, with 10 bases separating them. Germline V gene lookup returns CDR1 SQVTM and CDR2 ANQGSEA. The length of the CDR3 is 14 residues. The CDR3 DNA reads TGCAGCGTTGAGCCCAGGGCAAACACCGGGGAGCTGTTTTTT. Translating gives CSVEPRANTGELFF.

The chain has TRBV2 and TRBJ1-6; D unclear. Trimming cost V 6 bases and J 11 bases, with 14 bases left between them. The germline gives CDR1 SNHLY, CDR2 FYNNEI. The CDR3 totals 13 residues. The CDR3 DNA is TGTGCCAGCAGACTCAGGCTTCTGGCACCCCTCCACTTT. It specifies CASRLRLLAPLHF.

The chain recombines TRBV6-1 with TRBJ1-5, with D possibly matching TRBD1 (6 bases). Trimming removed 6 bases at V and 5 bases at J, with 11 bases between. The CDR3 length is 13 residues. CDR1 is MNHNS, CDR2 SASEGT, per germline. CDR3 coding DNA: TGTGCCAGCAGCCGGACAGTGTATCAGCCCCAGCATTTT. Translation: CASSRTVYQPQHF.

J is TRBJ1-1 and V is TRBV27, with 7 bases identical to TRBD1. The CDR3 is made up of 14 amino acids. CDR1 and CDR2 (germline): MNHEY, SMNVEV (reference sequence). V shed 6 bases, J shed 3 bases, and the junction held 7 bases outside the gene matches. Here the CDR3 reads CASRDRQGDTEAFF. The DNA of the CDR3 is TGTGCCAGCAGGGATAGGCAGGGGGACACTGAAGCTTTCTTT.

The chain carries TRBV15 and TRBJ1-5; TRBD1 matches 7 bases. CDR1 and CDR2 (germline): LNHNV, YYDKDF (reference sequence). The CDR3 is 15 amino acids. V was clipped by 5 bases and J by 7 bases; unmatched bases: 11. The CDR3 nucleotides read TGTGCCACCAGCGCCGGGACAGCCTTCCGGCAGCCCCAGCATTTT. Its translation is CATSAGTAFRQPQHF.

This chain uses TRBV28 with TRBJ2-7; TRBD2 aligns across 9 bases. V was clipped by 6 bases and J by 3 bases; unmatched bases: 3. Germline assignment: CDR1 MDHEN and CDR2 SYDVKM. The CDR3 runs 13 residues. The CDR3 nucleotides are TGTGCCAGCAGGGCTAGCGGGGACTACGAGCAGTACGTC. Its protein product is CASRASGDYEQYV.

CDR3 loop: CASSLGSRVGNTIYF. In DNA, the CDR3 is TGTGCCAGCAGCTTAGGCAGCAGGGTCGGAAACACCATATATTTT. The J gene is TRBJ1-3, the V gene TRBV7-2; a possible D gene is TRBD1 (5 bases). The V and J ends lost 1 base and 4 bases respectively, with 11 bases between them. The germline gives CDR1 SGHTA, CDR2 FQGNSA. This CDR3 region has 15 residues.

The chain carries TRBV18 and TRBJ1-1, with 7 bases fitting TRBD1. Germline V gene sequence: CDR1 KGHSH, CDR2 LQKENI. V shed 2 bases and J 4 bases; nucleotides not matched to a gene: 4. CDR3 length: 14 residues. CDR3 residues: CASSPGSGGTEAFF. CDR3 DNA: TGTGCCAGCTCACCAGGATCAGGGGGCACTGAAGCTTTCTTT.

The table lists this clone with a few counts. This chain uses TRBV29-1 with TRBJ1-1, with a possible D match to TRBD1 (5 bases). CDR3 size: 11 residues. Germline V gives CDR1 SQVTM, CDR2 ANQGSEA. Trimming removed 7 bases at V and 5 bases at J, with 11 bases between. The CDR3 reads CSAGGRTEAFF. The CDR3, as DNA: TGCAGCGCGGGGGGAAGAACTGAAGCTTTCTTT.

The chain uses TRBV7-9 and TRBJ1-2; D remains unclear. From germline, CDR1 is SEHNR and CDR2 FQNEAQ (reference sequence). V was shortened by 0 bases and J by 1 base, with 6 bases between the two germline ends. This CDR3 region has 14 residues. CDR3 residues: CASSLAGVNYGYTF. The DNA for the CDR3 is TGTGCCAGCAGCTTAGCGGGAGTTAACTATGGCTACACCTTC.

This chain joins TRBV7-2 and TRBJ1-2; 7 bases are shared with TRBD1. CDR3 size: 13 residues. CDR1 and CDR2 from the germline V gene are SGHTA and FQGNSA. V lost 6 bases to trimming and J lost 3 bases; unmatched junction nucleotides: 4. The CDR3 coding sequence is TGTGCCAGCAGTCGAGACAGGGACTATGGCTACACCTTC. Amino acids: CASSRDRDYGYTF.